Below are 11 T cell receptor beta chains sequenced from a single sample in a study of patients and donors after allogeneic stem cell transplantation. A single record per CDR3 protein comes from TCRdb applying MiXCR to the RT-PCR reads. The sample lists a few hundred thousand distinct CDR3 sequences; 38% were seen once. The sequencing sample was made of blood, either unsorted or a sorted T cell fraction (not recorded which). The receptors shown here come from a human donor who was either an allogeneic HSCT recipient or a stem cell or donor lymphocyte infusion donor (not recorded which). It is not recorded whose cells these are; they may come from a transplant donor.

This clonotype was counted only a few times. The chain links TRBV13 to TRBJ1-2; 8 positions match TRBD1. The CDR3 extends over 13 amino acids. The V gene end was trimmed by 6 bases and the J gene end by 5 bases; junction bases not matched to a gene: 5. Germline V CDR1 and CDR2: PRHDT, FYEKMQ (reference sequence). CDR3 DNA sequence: TGTGCCAGCAGGGTGACAGGGGAGTATGGCTACACCTTC. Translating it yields CASRVTGEYGYTF.

The CDR3 spells CASSRGQHTDTQYF. The CDR3 nucleotides are TGCGCCAGCAGCAGGGGACAGCACACAGATACGCAGTATTTT. The V gene is TRBV5-1, the J gene TRBJ2-3, with 7 bases aligning to TRBD1. V was pared by 4 bases and J by 2 bases, with 4 bases of the junction left unmatched. Germline loops: CDR1 SGHRS, CDR2 YFSETQ. The CDR3 sequence is 14 residues long.

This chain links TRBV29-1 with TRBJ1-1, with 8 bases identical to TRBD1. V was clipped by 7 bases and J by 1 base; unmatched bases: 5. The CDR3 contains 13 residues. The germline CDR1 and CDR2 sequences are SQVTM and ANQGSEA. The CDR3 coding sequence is TGCAGCGCCCAGGGACAGGAGAACACTGAAGCTTTCTTT. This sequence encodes CSAQGQENTEAFF.

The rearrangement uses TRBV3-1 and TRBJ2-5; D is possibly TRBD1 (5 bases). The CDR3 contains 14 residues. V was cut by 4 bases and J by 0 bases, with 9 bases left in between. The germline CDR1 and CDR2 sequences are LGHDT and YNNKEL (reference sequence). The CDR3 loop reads CASSRTSHQETQYF. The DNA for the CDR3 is TGTGCCAGCAGCCGGACATCCCACCAAGAGACCCAGTACTTC.

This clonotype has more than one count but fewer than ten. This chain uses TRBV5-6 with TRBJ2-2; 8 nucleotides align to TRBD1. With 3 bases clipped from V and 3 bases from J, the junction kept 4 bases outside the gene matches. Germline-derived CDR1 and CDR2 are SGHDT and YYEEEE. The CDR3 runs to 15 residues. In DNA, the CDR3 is TGTGCCAGCAGCTCCCGACAGGGGTACACCGGGGAGCTGTTTTTT. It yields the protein CASSSRQGYTGELFF.

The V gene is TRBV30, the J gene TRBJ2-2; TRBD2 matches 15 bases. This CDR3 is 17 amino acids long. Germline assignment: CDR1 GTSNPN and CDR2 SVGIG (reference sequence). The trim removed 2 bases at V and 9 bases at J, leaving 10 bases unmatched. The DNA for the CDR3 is TGTGCCTGGAGTCCCGCCCGGACTAGCGGGGGGGCTTGGGAGCTGTTTTTT. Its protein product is CAWSPARTSGGAWELFF.

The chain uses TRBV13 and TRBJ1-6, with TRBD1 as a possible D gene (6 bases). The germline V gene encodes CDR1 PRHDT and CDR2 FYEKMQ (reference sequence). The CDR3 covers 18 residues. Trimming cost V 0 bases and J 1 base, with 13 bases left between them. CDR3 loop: CASSLGRDTLSYNSPLHF. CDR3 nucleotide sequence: TGTGCCAGCAGCTTAGGCCGGGACACACTATCCTATAATTCACCCCTCCACTTT.

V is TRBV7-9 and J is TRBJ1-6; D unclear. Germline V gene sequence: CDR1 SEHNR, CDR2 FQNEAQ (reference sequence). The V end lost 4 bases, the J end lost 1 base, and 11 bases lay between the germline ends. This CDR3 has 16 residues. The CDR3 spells CASSSGMGSYNSPLHF. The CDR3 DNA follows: TGTGCCAGCAGCTCTGGAATGGGGTCCTATAATTCACCCCTCCACTTT.

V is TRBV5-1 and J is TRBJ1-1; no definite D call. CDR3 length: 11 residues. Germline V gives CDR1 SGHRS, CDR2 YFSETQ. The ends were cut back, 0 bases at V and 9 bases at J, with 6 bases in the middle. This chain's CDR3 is CASSLGPQAFF. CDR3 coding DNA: TGCGCCAGCAGCTTGGGGCCCCAAGCTTTCTTT.

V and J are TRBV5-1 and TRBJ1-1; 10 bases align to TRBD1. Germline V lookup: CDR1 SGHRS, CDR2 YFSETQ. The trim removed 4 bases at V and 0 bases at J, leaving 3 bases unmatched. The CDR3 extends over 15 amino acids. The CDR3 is CASSKGQGLNTEAFF. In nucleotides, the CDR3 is TGCGCCAGCAGCAAGGGACAGGGGCTGAACACTGAAGCTTTCTTT.

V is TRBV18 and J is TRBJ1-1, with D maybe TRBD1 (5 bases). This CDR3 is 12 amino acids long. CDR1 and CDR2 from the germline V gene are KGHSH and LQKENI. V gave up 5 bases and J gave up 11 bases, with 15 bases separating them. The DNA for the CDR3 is TGTGCCAGCTCAACAGAGACAGTTGGGGCTTTCTTT. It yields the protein CASSTETVGAFF.